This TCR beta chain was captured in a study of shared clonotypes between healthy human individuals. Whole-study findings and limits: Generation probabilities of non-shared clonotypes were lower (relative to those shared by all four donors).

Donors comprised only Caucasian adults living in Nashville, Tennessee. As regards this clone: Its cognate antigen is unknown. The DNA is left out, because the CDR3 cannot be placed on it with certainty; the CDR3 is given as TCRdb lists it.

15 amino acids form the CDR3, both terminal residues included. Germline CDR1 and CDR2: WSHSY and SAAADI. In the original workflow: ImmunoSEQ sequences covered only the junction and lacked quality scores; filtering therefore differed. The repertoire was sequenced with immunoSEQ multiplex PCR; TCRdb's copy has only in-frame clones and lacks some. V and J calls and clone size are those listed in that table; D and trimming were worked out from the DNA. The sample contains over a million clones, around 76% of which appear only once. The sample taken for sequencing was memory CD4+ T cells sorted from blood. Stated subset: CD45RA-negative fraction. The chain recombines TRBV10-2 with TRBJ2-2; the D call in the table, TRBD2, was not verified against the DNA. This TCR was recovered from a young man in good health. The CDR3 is CASSTSSLIAGELFF.